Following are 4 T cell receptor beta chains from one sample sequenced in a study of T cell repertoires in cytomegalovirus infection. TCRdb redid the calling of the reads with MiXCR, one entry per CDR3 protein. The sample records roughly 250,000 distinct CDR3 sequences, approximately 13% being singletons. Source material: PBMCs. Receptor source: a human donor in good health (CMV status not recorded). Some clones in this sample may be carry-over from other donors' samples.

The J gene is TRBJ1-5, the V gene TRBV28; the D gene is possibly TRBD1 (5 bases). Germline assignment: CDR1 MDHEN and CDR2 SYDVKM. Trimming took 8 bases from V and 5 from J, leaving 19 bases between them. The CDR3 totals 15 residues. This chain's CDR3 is CASRSPGGGDQPQHF. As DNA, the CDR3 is TGTGCCAGCCGATCTCCCGGGGGGGGGGATCAGCCCCAGCATTTT. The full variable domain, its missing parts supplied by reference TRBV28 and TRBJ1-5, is DVKVTQSSRYLVKRTGEKVFLECVQDMDHENMFWYRQDPGLGLRLIYFSYDVKMKEKGDIPEGYSVSREKKERFSLILESASTNQTSMYLCASRSPGGGDQPQHFGDGTRLSIL.

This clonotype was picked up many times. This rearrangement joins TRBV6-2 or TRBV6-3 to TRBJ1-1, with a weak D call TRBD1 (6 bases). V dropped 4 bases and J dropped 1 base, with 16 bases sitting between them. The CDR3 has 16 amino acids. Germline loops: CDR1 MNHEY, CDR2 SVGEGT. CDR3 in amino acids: CASSSPSGHPNTEAFF. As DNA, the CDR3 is TGTGCCAGCAGTTCCCCTTCGGGACACCCGAACACTGAAGCTTTCTTT.

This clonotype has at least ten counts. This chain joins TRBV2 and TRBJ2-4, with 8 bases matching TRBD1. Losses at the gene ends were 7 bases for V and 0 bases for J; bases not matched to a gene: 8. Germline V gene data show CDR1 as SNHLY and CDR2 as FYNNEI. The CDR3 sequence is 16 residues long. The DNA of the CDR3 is TGTGCCAGCAACAGCCGGGACAGGCTAGCCAAAAACATTCAGTACTTC. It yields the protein CASNSRDRLAKNIQYF.

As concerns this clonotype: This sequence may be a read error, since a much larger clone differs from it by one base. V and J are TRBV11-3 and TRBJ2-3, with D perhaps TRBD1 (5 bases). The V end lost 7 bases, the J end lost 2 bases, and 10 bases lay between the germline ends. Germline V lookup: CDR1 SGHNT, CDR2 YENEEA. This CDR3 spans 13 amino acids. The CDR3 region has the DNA TGTGCCAGCAACTTGACAGACACAGATACGCAGTATTTT. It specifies CASNLTDTDTQYF.